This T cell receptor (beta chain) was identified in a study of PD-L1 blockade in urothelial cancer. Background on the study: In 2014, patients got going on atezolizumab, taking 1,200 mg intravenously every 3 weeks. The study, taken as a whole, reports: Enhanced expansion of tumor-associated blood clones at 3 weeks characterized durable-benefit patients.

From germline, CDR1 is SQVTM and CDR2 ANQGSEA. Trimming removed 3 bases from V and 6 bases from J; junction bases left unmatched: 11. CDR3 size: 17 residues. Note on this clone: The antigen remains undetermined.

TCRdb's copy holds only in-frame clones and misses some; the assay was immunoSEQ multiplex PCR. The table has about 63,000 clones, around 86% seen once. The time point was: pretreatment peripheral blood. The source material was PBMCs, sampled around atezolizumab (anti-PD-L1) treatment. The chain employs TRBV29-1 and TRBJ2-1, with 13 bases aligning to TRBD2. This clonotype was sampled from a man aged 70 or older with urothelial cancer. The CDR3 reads CSVEPSGLAGVFNEQFF. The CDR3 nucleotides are TGCAGCGTTGAGCCCTCCGGACTAGCGGGAGTTTTCAATGAGCAGTTCTTC.